This T cell receptor (beta chain) was captured in a study of cytomegalovirus exposure and HLA in healthy donors (dated by TCRdb to about 2017). Regarding the study in general: In an earlier analysis of about 560 of the donors, around 290 Gb of sequence data and 90 million to 120 million unique TCR beta sequences from 150 million to 200 million T cells were reported. To decide whether each TCR beta V gene segment behaved as functional or pseudogenic, an earlier analysis of nearly 600 of the donors relied on high-throughput TCR beta sequencing. Donor age, sex, ethnicity and CMV serostatus were compiled alongside the repertoire data. The number of typed donors differed by locus: 629-630 for A, B, C, DRB1 and DQB1; 522 for DQA1; some 590 for DPA1; and around 470 for DPB1. The aim of the study was to test whether cataloging public T cell receptors could identify signatures of past pathogen exposure. A later analysis re-examined previously published TCR beta repertoires from more than 550 donors and added high-resolution HLA genotyping to investigate patterns of TCR occurrence. Approximately 310 gigabases of sequencing data and 91 million or so unique TCR sequences made up an early release that covered fewer than 650 HLA-typed donors. Genome-wide SNP genotypes for about 60% of the roughly 670 donors were used in a later genetic analysis, which treated that subset as a discovery cohort. On average, 235,054 unique TCR beta nucleotide sequences were sequenced per donor among 350 to 400 genotyped donors of the cohort, with approximately 18% of those sequences being non-productive. Because of strong linkage in the cohort, five DR-DQ haplotypes were treated as single units for association and clustering. HLA typing covered class I and class II loci at four-digit resolution. Rather than using new phenotypic data, the later analysis identified candidate immune exposures from TCR beta sequences and from how often those sequences occurred across donors. To predict cytomegalovirus infection status, the study combined high-throughput TCR immunosequencing, statistical association of individual TCRs with disease status, and machine learning. A separate validation cohort of roughly 120 different subjects was used in addition to the roughly 620-subject first cohort. The genetic ancestry cluster associated with self-reported Caucasian donors included around four fifths of the 350 to 500 genotyped donors. Every discovery cohort repertoire had been produced on one sequencing platform. The study used immunosequencing to profile the T cell repertoires of 600 to 850 subjects and linked those repertoires to cytomegalovirus serostatus. General conclusions and limits of the study: A later genetic analysis reported fewer N-insertions in productive TCRs among donors in an Asian-associated ancestry cluster than the 666-donor mean. Because the 87-base-pair reads could not distinguish some IMGT-functional V segments, including TRBV6-2 and TRBV6-3, those segments were excluded. An earlier analysis of approximately 600 of the donors showed that most TCR beta V segments appeared in productive rearrangements either about 90% or about 30% of the time, which broadly matched IMGT annotations. According to a later analysis, most CMV-associated TCR beta chains appeared to be HLA-restricted, and the HLA associations seemed to be driven largely by CMV exposure. This cohort had only TCR beta chains sequenced, and the lack of alpha or paired-chain data limited which features could be detected. According to a later analysis, TCR association rates differed among HLA loci, with DRB1 alleles showing the most associated TCRs and HLA-C alleles showing the fewest. A cluster of highly shared sequence variants was judged likely to represent a technical artifact of the sequencing pipeline. In a later analysis, HLA-associated TCR beta chains were found to be more clonally expanded and to have lower generation probabilities than equally common non-associated chains. According to the authors, the approach could potentially be generalized to other disease states and immunological phenotypes. The classifier was reported to diagnose cytomegalovirus status with high specificity and sensitivity in both the original cohort and the validation cohort. Several of the top co-occurrence clusters appeared to be linked to parvovirus B19, influenza, CMV and Epstein-Barr virus, according to a later analysis. At a false discovery rate of 0.05, a later analysis linked around 15,000 TCR beta sequences to specific HLA alleles. In vitro tests confirmed that a few of the cytomegalovirus-associated TCR beta chains recognize cytomegalovirus antigens. The study gave a list of 150 to 200 TCR beta chains associated with cytomegalovirus. Strong co-occurrence of HLA alleles, especially DR and DQ, made assigning TCR associations to individual alleles difficult. Roughly uniform sequencing depth across donors was assumed in presence/absence analyses, although this assumption may not hold. Linkage disequilibrium might explain the correlated functional status among segregating V segments, but an unknown experimental factor could not be excluded. The earlier analysis of nearly 600 of the donors excluded fewer than 20 rarely observed V segments, including chromosome 9 orphons, because counts were too low. While some public TCRs were present in many individuals, most TCR sequences turned up only very rarely across donors. In a later genetic analysis, a missense DCLRE1C variant was associated with V-gene and J-gene trimming of TCR beta chains, and the association was replicated in an independent cohort. A further reported finding was that TCR beta sequences accurately predicted the HLA-A and HLA-B alleles for most subjects in the first cohort. The only immune exposure information available for the cohort was CMV serostatus. Because HLA typing was missing for some donors at each locus, association tests included only the typed subset.

The library was prepared using the immunoSEQ multiplex PCR assay. For the multiplex PCR, a mixture combining 60 forward primers for TCR Vbeta segments and 13 reverse primers for TCR Jbeta segments was used. A multiplex PCR assay on genomic DNA amplified the CDR3 region of rearranged TCR beta genes. The amplified TCR beta libraries were sequenced on the Illumina HiSeq System as 87-base-pair reads. In the authors' own workflow: A later analysis tallied 75 million to 95 million unique TCR beta chains across the 610 or so repertoires, and roughly 11 million of those chains were shared by two or more donors. Raw reads were error-corrected and collapsed into unique sequences by a nearest-neighbor algorithm in which closely related sequences were merged to remove PCR and sequencing errors. V, D and J gene segments were assigned by aligning CDR3 sequences to IMGT reference sequences. For a sequence to be retained, a match of at least six nucleotides to both a V gene segment and a J gene segment was required. Rearrangements were classified as productive when the CDR3 lacked stop codons and remained in frame with V and J, and all other rearrangements were classified as non-productive. Following IMGT convention, CDR3 was defined as the stretch from the second conserved V-encoded cysteine to the conserved J-encoded phenylalanine. In an earlier analysis of more than 550 of the donors, sequences lacking an unambiguous match to a single V gene segment were excluded. In an earlier analysis of 450 to 700 of the donors, V segments were called functional above 56.7% productive rearrangements and were called segregating when the between-donor standard deviation exceeded 5%. To diagnose cytomegalovirus status from the catalog of TCR beta chain sequences, a statistical classification framework was built. V and J gene assignment, in a later analysis, came from comparing TCR nucleotide sequences with IMGT/GENE-DB human TR gene sequences. In a later analysis, CDR3 sequences and most-parsimonious VDJ recombination scenarios were assigned using the TCRdist pipeline. A later analysis defined each TCR beta chain by its CDR3 amino acid sequence plus V-gene family, and excluded reads lacking a unique V-gene family. In a later analysis, around 650 highly shared, low-generation-probability nucleotide sequences were removed to address suspected cross-contamination and a sequencing artifact. A later analysis calculated a clonal expansion index for each public chain from normalized within-repertoire ranks of inferred template counts. In a later analysis, generation probabilities were computed with a VDJ recombination model fitted to out-of-frame rearrangements, and the resulting probabilities were checked against IGoR. A later analysis scored TCR-TCR, TCR-HLA and TCR-CMV co-occurrence with hypergeometric tests, applying a repertoire-size bias correction to TCR pairs. False discovery rates were estimated in a later analysis by permuting HLA or CMV assignments 20 times. In a later analysis, co-occurring TCRs were grouped with DBSCAN, and TCRdist sequence similarity was added when clustering was performed within HLA-allele-positive subsets. Repertoires with fewer than 30,000 or more than 120,000 public chains, plus five repertoires with anomalous nucleotide sharing, were excluded from co-occurrence clustering. Not all clones reach the TCRdb copy of this immuneACCESS table, which keeps in-frame sequences only. Checked studies attribute under half of the gap to unresolved V genes and leave the rest unexplained. V, J and clone size derive from that table, while D and trimming were established from the DNA sequence. The sample table lists fewer than 150,000 clones, around 63% of them with a count of one. Of the sample, approximately 1.7% is held by the ten largest clones.

The cohort comprised more than 550 healthy bone marrow donors. At the time of sampling, every cohort member was nominally healthy, though immune exposures that went unrecorded were likely present. Of the 666 cohort members, around 300 had a positive CMV serostatus and about 350 had a negative one, while no CMV serostatus was recorded for the donor. Each donor provided a peripheral blood sample, and peripheral blood mononuclear cells were used for TCR beta sequencing. Genomic DNA extraction from the blood cell samples was performed with the Qiagen DNeasy Blood Extraction Kit. This clone was found a few times. Its antigen specificity is not known. No qualities accompany the bases; no much larger clone lies one base away. The germline V gene specifies KGHSH as CDR1 and LQKENI as CDR2. From cysteine to phenylalanine, the CDR3 is 16 amino acids long. Left in the record is the CDR3 DNA by itself, 48 bases read in frame from the first base. At the junction V is shortened by 3 bases and J by 10 bases, with 22 bases in between.

Sequencing was carried out using PBMCs. Rearrangement joined TRBV18 to TRBJ2-1; the D region possibly corresponds to TRBD1 (5 bases align). The origin of this receptor is a human donor in good health. The CDR3 protein sequence reads: CASSPISGPMGREQFF. In nucleotides, the sequence is TGTGCCAGCTCACCGATATCAGGGCCAATGGGCCGGGAGCAGTTCTTC.